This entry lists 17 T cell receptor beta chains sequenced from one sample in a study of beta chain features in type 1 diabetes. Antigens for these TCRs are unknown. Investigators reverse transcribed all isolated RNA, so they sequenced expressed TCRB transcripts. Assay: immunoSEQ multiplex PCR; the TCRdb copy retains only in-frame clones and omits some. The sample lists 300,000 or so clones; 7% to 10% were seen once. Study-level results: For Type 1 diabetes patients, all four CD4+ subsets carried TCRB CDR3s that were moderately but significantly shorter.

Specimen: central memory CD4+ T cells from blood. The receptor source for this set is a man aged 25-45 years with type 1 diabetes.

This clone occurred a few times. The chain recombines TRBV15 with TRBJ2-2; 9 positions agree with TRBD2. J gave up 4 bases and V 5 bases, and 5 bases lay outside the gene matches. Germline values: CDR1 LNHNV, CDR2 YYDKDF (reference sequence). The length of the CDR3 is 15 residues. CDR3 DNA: TGTGCCACCAGCGGAGCGGGGGGTTTCACCGGGGAGCTGTTTTTT. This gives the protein CATSGAGGFTGELFF.

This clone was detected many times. CDR3 amino acids: CASSLESSNQPQHF. In nucleotides, the CDR3 is TGTGCCAGCAGCTTAGAGTCTAGCAATCAGCCCCAGCATTTT. This chain uses TRBV7-9 with TRBJ1-5; D is unresolved. The CDR3 is 14 residues long. Germline values: CDR1 SEHNR, CDR2 FQNEAQ (reference sequence). Trimming removed 1 base from V and 0 bases from J, with 4 bases in between.

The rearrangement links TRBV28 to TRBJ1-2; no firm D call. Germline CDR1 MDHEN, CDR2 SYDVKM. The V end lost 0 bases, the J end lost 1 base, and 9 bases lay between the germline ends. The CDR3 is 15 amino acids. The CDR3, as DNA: TGTGCCAGCAGTTTATGGTACCAGGTTAACTATGGCTACACCTTC. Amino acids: CASSLWYQVNYGYTF.

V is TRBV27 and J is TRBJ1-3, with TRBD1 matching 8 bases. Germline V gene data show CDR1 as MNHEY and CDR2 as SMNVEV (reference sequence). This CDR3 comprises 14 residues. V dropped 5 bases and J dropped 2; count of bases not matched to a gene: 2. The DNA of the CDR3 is TGTGCCAGCAGTGAACAGGGGGCTGGAAACACCATATATTTT. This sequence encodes CASSEQGAGNTIYF.

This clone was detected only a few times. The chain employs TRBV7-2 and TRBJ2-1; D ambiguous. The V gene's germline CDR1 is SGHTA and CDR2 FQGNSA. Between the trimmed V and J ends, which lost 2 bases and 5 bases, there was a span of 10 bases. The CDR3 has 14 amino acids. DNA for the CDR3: TGTGCCAGCAGCTTACTTCGGAACAACAATGAGCAGTTCTTC. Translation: CASSLLRNNNEQFF.

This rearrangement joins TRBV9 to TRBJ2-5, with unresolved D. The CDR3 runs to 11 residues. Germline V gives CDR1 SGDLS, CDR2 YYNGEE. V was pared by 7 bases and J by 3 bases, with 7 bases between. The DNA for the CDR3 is TGTGCCAGCGGACCTAAAGAGACCCAGTACTTC. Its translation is CASGPKETQYF.

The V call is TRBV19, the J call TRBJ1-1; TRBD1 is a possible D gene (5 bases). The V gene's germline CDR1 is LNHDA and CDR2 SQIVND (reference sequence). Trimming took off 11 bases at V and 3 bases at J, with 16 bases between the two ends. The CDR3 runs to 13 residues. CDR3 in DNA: TGTGCCGCCGGGACTGCGGTTGACACTGAAGCTTTCTTT. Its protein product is CAAGTAVDTEAFF. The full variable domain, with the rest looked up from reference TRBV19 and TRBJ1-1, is DGGITQSPKYLFRKEGQNVTLSCEQNLNHDAMYWYRQDPGQGLRLIYYSQIVNDFQKGDIAEGYSVSREKKESFPLTVTSAQKNPTAFYLCAAGTAVDTEAFFGQGTRLTVV.

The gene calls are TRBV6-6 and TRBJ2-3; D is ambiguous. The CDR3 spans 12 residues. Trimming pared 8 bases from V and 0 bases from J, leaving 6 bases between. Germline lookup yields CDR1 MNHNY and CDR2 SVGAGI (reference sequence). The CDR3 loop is CASGKSTDTQYF. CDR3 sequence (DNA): TGTGCCAGCGGGAAAAGCACAGATACGCAGTATTTT.

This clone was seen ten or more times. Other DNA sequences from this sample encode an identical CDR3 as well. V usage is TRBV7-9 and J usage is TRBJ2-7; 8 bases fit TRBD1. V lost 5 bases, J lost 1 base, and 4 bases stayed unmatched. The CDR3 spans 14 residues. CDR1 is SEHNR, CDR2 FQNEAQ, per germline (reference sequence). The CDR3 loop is CASSLDRGSYEQYF. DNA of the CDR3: TGTGCCAGCAGCCTCGACAGGGGATCCTACGAGCAGTACTTC.

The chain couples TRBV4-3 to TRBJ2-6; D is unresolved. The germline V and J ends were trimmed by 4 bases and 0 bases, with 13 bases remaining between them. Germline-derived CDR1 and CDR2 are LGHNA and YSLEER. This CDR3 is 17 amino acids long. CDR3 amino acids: CASSRGYSGSGANVLTF. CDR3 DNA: TGCGCCAGCAGCCGTGGTTATTCGGGCTCTGGGGCCAACGTCCTGACTTTC.

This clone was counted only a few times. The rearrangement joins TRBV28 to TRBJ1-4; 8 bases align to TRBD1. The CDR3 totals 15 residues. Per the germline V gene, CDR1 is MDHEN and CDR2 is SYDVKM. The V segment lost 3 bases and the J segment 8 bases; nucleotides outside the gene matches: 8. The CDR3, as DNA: TGTGCCAGCAGTTTTTCAGGGGGCCTGAGGGAAAAACTGTTTTTT. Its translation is CASSFSGGLREKLFF.

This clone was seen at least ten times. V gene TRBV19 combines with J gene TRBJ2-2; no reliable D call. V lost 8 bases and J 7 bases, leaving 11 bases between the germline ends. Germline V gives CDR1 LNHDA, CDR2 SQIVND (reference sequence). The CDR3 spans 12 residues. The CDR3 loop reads CASSLGNGELFF. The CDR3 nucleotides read TGTGCCAGTTCCCTAGGAAACGGGGAGCTGTTTTTT.

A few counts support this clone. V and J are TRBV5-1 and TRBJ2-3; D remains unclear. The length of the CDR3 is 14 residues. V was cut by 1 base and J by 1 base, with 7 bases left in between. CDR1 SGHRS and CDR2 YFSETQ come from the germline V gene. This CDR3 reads CASSLMSGTDTQYF. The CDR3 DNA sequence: TGCGCCAGCAGCTTGATGTCGGGCACAGATACGCAGTATTTT.

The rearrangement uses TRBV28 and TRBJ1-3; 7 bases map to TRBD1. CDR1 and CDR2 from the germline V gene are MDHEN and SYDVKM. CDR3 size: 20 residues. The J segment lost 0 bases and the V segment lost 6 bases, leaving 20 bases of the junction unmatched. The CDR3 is CASSFISGTDYTLSGNTIYF. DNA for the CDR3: TGTGCCAGCAGCTTTATCTCCGGGACAGATTATACACTCTCTGGAAACACCATATATTTT.

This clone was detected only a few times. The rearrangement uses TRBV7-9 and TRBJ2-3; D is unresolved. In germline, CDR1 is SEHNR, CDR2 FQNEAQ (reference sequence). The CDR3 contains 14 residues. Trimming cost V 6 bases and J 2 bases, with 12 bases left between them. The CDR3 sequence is CASSWTDATDTQYF. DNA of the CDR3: TGTGCCAGCAGTTGGACCGACGCCACAGATACGCAGTATTTT.

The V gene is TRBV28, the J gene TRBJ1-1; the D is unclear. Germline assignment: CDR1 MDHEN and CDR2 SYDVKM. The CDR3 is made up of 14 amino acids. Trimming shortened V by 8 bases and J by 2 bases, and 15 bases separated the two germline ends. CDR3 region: CASSSQTINTEAFF. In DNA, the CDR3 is TGTGCCAGCTCCTCACAGACAATTAACACTGAAGCTTTCTTT. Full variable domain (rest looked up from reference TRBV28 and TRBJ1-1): DVKVTQSSRYLVKRTGEKVFLECVQDMDHENMFWYRQDPGLGLRLIYFSYDVKMKEKGDIPEGYSVSREKKERFSLILESASTNQTSMYLCASSSQTINTEAFFGQGTRLTVV.

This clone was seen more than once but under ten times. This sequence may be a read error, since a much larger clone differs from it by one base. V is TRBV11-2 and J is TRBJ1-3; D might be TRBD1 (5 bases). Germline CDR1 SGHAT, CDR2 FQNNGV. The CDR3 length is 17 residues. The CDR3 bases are TGTGCCATCAGCTTAGACCTCTCAGGGCTCTCTGGAAACACCATATATTTT. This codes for CAISLDLSGLSGNTIYF. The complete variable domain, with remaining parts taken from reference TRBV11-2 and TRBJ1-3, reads EAGVAQSPRYKIIEKRQSVAFWCNPISGHATLYWYQQILGQGPKLLIQFQNNGVVDDSQLPKDRFSAERLKGVDSTLKIQPAKLEDSAVYLCAISLDLSGLSGNTIYFGEGSWLTVV.